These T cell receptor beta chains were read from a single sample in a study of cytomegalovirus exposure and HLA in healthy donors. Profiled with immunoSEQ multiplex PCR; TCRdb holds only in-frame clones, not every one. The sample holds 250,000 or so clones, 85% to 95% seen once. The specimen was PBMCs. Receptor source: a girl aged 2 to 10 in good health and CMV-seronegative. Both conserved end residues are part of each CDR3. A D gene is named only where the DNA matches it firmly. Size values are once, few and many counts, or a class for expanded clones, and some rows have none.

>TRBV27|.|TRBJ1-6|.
TGTGCCAGCACAATACCCTTAAGTAAAATGGAGATTTATAATTCACCCCTCCACTTT
CASTIPLSKMEIYNSPLHF
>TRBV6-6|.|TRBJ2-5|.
TGTGCCAGCAGTATTGCCTCTCGTAGGGGGAGCCAGTACTTC
CASSIASRRGSQYF
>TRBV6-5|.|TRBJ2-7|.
TGTGCCAGCAGCAAAAGGGACTTGCCATACGCCGAGCAGTACTTC
CASSKRDLPYAEQYF
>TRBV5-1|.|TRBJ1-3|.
TGCGCCAGCAGCTTAGGGGGAGAGGGAAACACCATATATTTT
CASSLGGEGNTIYF
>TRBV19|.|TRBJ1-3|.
TGTGCCAGTAGTATCTTAGGGGTCACTGGAAACACCATATATTTT
CASSILGVTGNTIYF
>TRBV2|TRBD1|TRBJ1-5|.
TGTGCCAGCGGGGGGACAGGCGGCAATCAGCCCCAGCATTTT
CASGGTGGNQPQHF
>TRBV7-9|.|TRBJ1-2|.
TGTGCCAGCAGCTTAGGGCAGGCATCGGGCTACACCTTC
CASSLGQASGYTF
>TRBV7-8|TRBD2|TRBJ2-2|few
TGTGCCAGCAGCTTAGTGGCGGGAGGGTTCACCGGGGAGCTGTTTTTT
CASSLVAGGFTGELFF
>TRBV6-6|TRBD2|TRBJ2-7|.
TGTGCCAGCAGCCAGGGACTAGCGGCCTCCTACGAGCAGTACTTC
CASSQGLAASYEQYF
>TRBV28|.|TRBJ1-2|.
TGTGCCAGCAGCCTGCCCCTAAACTATGGCTACACCTTC
CASSLPLNYGYTF
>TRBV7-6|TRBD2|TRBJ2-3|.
TGTGCCAGCAGGACACCGGGACTAGCGGGTCCCTGCCGCCGGACAGATACGCAGTATTTT
CASRTPGLAGPCRRTDTQYF
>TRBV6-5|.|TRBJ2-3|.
TGTGCCAGCAGTCAGACTGGAGCTAGCACAGATACGCAGTATTTT
CASSQTGASTDTQYF
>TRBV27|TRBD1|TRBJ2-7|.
TGTGCCAGCAGTTCCATACAGGGGGGTACCTACGAGCAGTACTTC
CASSSIQGGTYEQYF
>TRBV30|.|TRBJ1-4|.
TGTGCCTGGAACGGGGGAACTAATGAAAAACTGTTTTTT
CAWNGGTNEKLFF
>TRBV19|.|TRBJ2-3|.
TGTGCCAGTAGGGAGGGCTTAAGCACAGATACGCAGTATTTT
CASREGLSTDTQYF
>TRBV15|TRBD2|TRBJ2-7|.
TGTGCCACCAGCAGGGACCTAGCGGGAGGCTCCTACGAGCAGTACTTC
CATSRDLAGGSYEQYF